The rows below give T cell receptor beta chains drawn from one sample of a study of CD8+ T cells in alopecia areata. Assay: immunoSEQ multiplex PCR; the TCRdb copy retains only in-frame clones and omits some. The sample includes 65,000 to 70,000 clones, roughly 60% of them seen just once. The specimen was CD8+ T cells sorted from blood, collected at week 0. All receptors derive from a human donor with alopecia areata. The CDR3 runs from the conserved cysteine through the conserved F or W. A D gene is named only where the DNA matches it firmly. A clone size is listed for some rows: how often the clone was seen (once, few, many), or a class if it is expanded.

D gene,clone size,J gene,V gene,CDR3 protein,CDR3 DNA
.,.,TRBJ2-5,TRBV6-6,CASSYSILREETQYF,TGTGCCAGCAGTTACTCGATCTTGAGGGAAGAGACCCAGTACTTC
TRBD2,few,TRBJ2-1,TRBV4-3,CASSQTAGGSYNEQFF,TGCGCCAGCAGCCAAACAGCGGGGGGGTCCTACAATGAGCAGTTCTTC
TRBD1,.,TRBJ1-1,TRBV12-5,CASGSGTGRGETEAFF,TGTGCTAGTGGTTCCGGGACAGGGAGGGGGGAAACTGAAGCTTTCTTT
.,.,TRBJ1-1,TRBV10-3,CAIKDSLNTEAFF,TGTGCCATCAAGGACAGCTTGAACACTGAAGCTTTCTTT
.,.,TRBJ2-5,TRBV7-8,CASSSQGYQETQYF,TGTGCCAGCAGCTCCCAGGGGTACCAAGAGACCCAGTACTTC
.,.,TRBJ2-7,TRBV4-1,CASSPSPRTPYEQYF,TGCGCCAGCAGCCCATCCCCCCGGACACCATACGAGCAGTACTTC
TRBD2,.,TRBJ2-3,TRBV9,CASSVDHKSGIADTQYF,TGTGCCAGCAGCGTAGATCATAAGAGCGGGATCGCAGATACGCAGTATTTT
.,.,TRBJ2-5,TRBV29-1,CSVQGPTPGGAIETQYF,TGCAGCGTCCAAGGACCAACTCCCGGCGGGGCCATAGAGACCCAGTACTTC
TRBD1,.,TRBJ2-1,TRBV13,CASSAGTGGWDNEQFF,TGTGCCAGCAGCGCGGGGACAGGGGGTTGGGACAATGAGCAGTTCTTC
TRBD1,.,TRBJ2-1,TRBV2,CASSEWDSTNEQFF,TGTGCCAGCAGTGAATGGGACAGTACCAATGAGCAGTTCTTC
.,.,TRBJ1-1,TRBV15,CATSRDRGGTEAFF,TGTGCCACCAGCAGAGATCGGGGGGGCACTGAAGCTTTCTTT
TRBD1,.,TRBJ2-5,TRBV29-1,CSVRQGYQETQYF,TGCAGCGTCAGACAGGGGTACCAAGAGACCCAGTACTTC
TRBD1,once,TRBJ2-2,TRBV6-5,CASSFSQGAGELFF,TGTGCCAGCAGTTTTTCTCAGGGGGCCGGGGAGCTGTTTTTT
.,many,TRBJ2-4,TRBV7-9,CASSLKSGIAKNIQYF,TGTGCCAGCAGCTTAAAGTCCGGGATAGCCAAAAACATTCAGTACTTC
TRBD1,.,TRBJ2-5,TRBV29-1,CSVITSGGPETQYF,TGCAGCGTGATAACGTCAGGGGGCCCAGAGACCCAGTACTTC
.,few,TRBJ2-7,TRBV7-8,CASSIRGPGYEQYF,TGTGCCAGCAGCATCCGCGGCCCCGGCTACGAGCAGTACTTC
.,.,TRBJ2-3,TRBV6-5,CASSYSDTDTQYF,TGTGCCAGCAGTTACTCCGACACAGATACGCAGTATTTT
.,once,TRBJ2-2,TRBV2,CASRTEQGNGELFF,TGTGCCAGCAGGACAGAGCAAGGCAACGGGGAGCTGTTTTTT
TRBD1,.,TRBJ2-6,TRBV19,CASSSSTGAANVLTF,TGTGCCAGTAGTAGTTCGACAGGGGCGGCCAACGTCCTGACTTTC
TRBD1,.,TRBJ2-7,TRBV29-1,CSVEGQGVTALEGEQYF,TGCAGCGTTGAGGGACAGGGGGTTACCGCCCTAGAAGGCGAGCAGTACTTC
.,.,TRBJ2-7,TRBV29-1,CSALGTDYEQYF,TGCAGCGCCCTCGGGACCGACTACGAGCAGTACTTC
TRBD2,.,TRBJ2-2,TRBV7-7,CASSLSGGATGELFF,TGTGCCAGCAGCTTGAGCGGGGGGGCCACCGGGGAGCTGTTTTTT
TRBD1,few,TRBJ2-7,TRBV30,CAWSPGQGAYEQYF,TGTGCCTGGAGTCCTGGACAGGGGGCCTACGAGCAGTACTTC
TRBD2,.,TRBJ2-5,TRBV13,CASSIRLAETQYF,TGTGCCAGCAGCATCAGACTAGCGGAGACCCAGTACTTC
.,.,TRBJ2-7,TRBV5-1,CASRQGSYEQYF,TGCGCCAGCAGACAGGGCTCCTACGAGCAGTACTTC
.,.,TRBJ2-3,TRBV2,CASRGRTDTQYF,TGTGCCAGCAGGGGCCGGACAGATACGCAGTATTTT
.,few,TRBJ1-5,TRBV5-6,CASSLVRDSNQPQHF,TGTGCCAGCAGCTTGGTGCGGGATAGCAATCAGCCCCAGCATTTT
.,.,TRBJ1-1,TRBV9,CASSQLHTEAFF,TGTGCCAGCAGCCAGTTACACACTGAAGCTTTCTTT
TRBD1,few,TRBJ2-5,TRBV4-1,CASRRQGQETQYF,TGCGCCAGCAGACGACAGGGACAAGAGACCCAGTACTTC
TRBD1,.,TRBJ1-5,TRBV4-1,CASSQEQGDSNQPQHF,TGCGCCAGCAGCCAAGAGCAGGGGGATAGCAATCAGCCCCAGCATTTT
TRBD2,.,TRBJ2-1,TRBV30,CAWSPGTSGRAGRDEQFF,TGTGCCTGGAGCCCTGGGACTAGCGGGAGGGCCGGCCGGGATGAGCAGTTCTTC
.,.,TRBJ1-1,TRBV15,CATSRDHGSGDTEAFF,TGTGCCACCAGCAGAGACCACGGCAGTGGGGACACTGAAGCTTTCTTT
.,.,TRBJ1-5,TRBV6-6,CASSYSVLNQPQHF,TGTGCCAGCAGTTACTCAGTACTCAATCAGCCCCAGCATTTT
.,large,TRBJ2-2,TRBV19,CASRRWEPGLENTGELFF,TGTGCCAGTAGAAGGTGGGAGCCGGGACTCGAAAACACCGGGGAGCTGTTTTTT